Below, 14 T cell receptor beta chains from the same sample are listed, as sequenced in a study of blood T cell repertoires in COVID-19. The protocol was immunoSEQ multiplex PCR, while the TCRdb copy is restricted to in-frame clones and leaves out a portion. The sample records 490,000 or so clones, roughly 90% being singletons. The sample comprised PBMCs or T cells enriched from blood (not recorded which). Receptors originate from a woman aged 40-49 years who had recovered from COVID-19.

Only one count was recorded for this clone. The CDR3 bases are TGTGCCATCAGTGCCAGGGAATGGAGCACTGAAGCTTTCTTT. It yields the protein CAISAREWSTEAFF. This rearrangement joins TRBV10-3 to TRBJ1-1, with D tentatively TRBD1 (5 bases). CDR1 is ENHRY, CDR2 SYGVKD, per germline. CDR3 length: 14 amino acids. V lost 4 bases and J 4 bases, leaving 13 bases between the germline ends.

The rearrangement links TRBV21-1 to TRBJ2-2; the listed D gene, TRBD1, was not tested against the DNA. TRBV21-1 counts as a pseudogene. The CDR3 is made up of 15 amino acids. The CDR3 nucleotides read TGTGCCAGCAGCAAAGCCCCCAGAAAGACCGGGGAGCTGTTTTTT. This sequence encodes CASSKAPRKTGELFF.

The genes are TRBV9 and TRBJ2-3; D unresolved. The CDR3 loop spans 14 amino acids. The V end lost 3 bases, the J end lost 4 bases, and 12 bases lay between the germline ends. Germline CDR1 is SGDLS and CDR2 is YYNGEE. The CDR3: CASSAQPPPDTQYF. CDR3 sequence (DNA): TGTGCCAGCAGCGCACAACCTCCCCCAGATACGCAGTATTTT.

The chain uses TRBV6-5 and TRBJ1-2, with 7 bases identical to TRBD1. The V gene's germline CDR1 is MNHEY and CDR2 SVGAGI. Germline trimming cut 6 bases from V and 4 bases from J; bases unmatched to any gene: 8. The CDR3 extends over 14 amino acids. The CDR3 is CASRRQGSVYGYTF. CDR3 coding DNA: TGTGCCAGCAGAAGACAGGGATCGGTCTATGGCTACACCTTC.

The chain combines TRBV13 with TRBJ2-7; D perhaps matches TRBD2 (7 bases). The V gene's germline CDR1 is PRHDT and CDR2 FYEKMQ (reference sequence). Trimming cost V 10 bases and J 4 bases, with 17 bases left between them. The CDR3 extends over 13 amino acids. The CDR3 sequence: CATGRGASYEQYF. DNA for the CDR3: TGTGCCACAGGACGGGGGGCCAGTTACGAGCAGTACTTC.

This rearrangement joins TRBV28 to TRBJ1-4, with D possibly matching TRBD1 (6 bases). The CDR3 contains 16 residues. V shed 5 bases and J shed 2 bases, with 15 bases lying between them. The germline CDR1 and CDR2 sequences are MDHEN and SYDVKM. The CDR3 loop reads CASSPDRTGTNEKLFF. CDR3 DNA sequence: TGTGCCAGCAGTCCCGACAGGACGGGTACTAATGAAAAACTGTTTTTT.

The chain uses TRBV20-1 and TRBJ2-1; D is possibly TRBD1 (5 bases). The CDR3 consists of 11 residues. Trimming took 6 bases from V and 9 from J, leaving 12 bases between them. The germline CDR1 and CDR2 sequences are DFQATT and SNEGSKA (reference sequence). DNA of the CDR3: TGCAGTGCACACCCAGGGATTGAGCAGTTCTTC. Protein sequence: CSAHPGIEQFF.

The chain has TRBV5-1 and TRBJ1-2, with D possibly TRBD1 on 6 matching bases. Trimming shortened V by 4 bases and J by 3 bases, and 10 bases separated the two germline ends. CDR3 length equals 13 residues. Germline CDR1 is SGHRS and CDR2 is YFSETQ. The CDR3 bases are TGCGCCAGCAGCCCTACAGGGTACTATGGCTACACCTTC. This sequence encodes CASSPTGYYGYTF.

The rearrangement joins TRBV19 to TRBJ2-3, with D tentatively TRBD2 (6 bases). The CDR3 spans 17 residues. Per the germline V gene, CDR1 is LNHDA and CDR2 is SQIVND (reference sequence). Between the trimmed V and J ends, which lost 4 bases and 3 bases, there was a span of 20 bases. As DNA, the CDR3 is TGTGCCAGTAGTAAGGATTCGGGGGTCACTTTTACAGATACGCAGTATTTT. The encoded protein is CASSKDSGVTFTDTQYF.

The genes are TRBV6-1 and TRBJ2-3; 9 bases align to TRBD1. The V gene's germline CDR1 is MNHNS and CDR2 SASEGT. Trimming cost V 2 bases and J 1 base; bases outside gene matches: 4. The CDR3 covers 16 residues. The CDR3 DNA reads TGTGCCAGCAGTGAAATGAGGACAGGGGGCACAGATACGCAGTATTTT. Translated: CASSEMRTGGTDTQYF.

J is TRBJ1-1 and V is TRBV14, with TRBD1 matching 7 bases. This CDR3 is built from 16 residues. CDR1 is SGHDN, CDR2 FVKESK, per germline. The trim removed 4 bases at V and 3 bases at J, leaving 11 bases unmatched. CDR3 sequence: CASSPGDRVSDTEAFF. The CDR3 DNA reads TGTGCCAGCAGCCCGGGCGACAGGGTGTCAGACACTGAAGCTTTCTTT.

The rearrangement uses TRBV3-1 (or the pseudogene TRBV3-2) and TRBJ1-2, with 8 bases aligning to TRBD1. CDR1 is LGHDT and CDR2 is YNNKEL in the germline V gene (reference sequence). J was trimmed by 4 bases and V by 4 bases; bases with no gene match: 11. The CDR3 has 16 amino acids. Here the CDR3 reads CASSLGQVPLFYGYTF. DNA for the CDR3: TGTGCCAGCAGCCTGGGACAGGTTCCTCTTTTCTATGGCTACACCTTC.

The chain is built from TRBV4-3 and TRBJ1-2; a weak D match, TRBD1 (5 bases). In germline, CDR1 is LGHNA, CDR2 YSLEER. The CDR3 is made up of 16 amino acids. V lost 3 bases and J lost 0, with 14 bases in between. The CDR3 nucleotides are TGCGCCAGCAGCCATATAGGGGTCATAGCTAACTATGGCTACACCTTC. This gives the protein CASSHIGVIANYGYTF.

V gene TRBV29-1 combines with J gene TRBJ1-1; perhaps TRBD1 as D (5 bases). The length of the CDR3 is 12 residues. V lost 5 bases and J 0 bases, leaving 7 bases between the germline ends. Germline V gene lookup returns CDR1 SQVTM and CDR2 ANQGSEA. The CDR3 spells CSVNRMNTEAFF. CDR3 DNA sequence: TGCAGCGTTAACAGGATGAACACTGAAGCTTTCTTT.